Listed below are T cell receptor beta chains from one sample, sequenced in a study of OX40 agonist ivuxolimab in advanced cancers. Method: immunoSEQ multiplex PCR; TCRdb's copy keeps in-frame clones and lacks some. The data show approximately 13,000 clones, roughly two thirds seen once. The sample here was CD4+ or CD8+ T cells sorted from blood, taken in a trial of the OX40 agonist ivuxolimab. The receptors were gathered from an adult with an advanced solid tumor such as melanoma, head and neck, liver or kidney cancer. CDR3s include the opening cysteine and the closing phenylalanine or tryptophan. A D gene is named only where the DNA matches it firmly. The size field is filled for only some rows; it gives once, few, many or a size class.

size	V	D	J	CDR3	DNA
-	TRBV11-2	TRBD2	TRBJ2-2	CASTGYPMGLDENTGELFF	TGTGCCAGCACCGGTTACCCGATGGGACTAGACGAGAACACCGGGGAGCTGTTTTTT
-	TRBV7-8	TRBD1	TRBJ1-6	CASSSNPGTEIDNSPLHF	TGTGCCAGCAGTTCAAATCCGGGGACAGAGATAGATAATTCACCCCTCCACTTT
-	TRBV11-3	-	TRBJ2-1	CASSLDIAEPYNEQFF	TGTGCCAGCAGCTTAGATATAGCGGAACCCTACAATGAGCAGTTCTTC
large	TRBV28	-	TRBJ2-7	CASSLLWPSSYEQYF	TGTGCCAGCAGTTTACTTTGGCCGAGCTCCTACGAGCAGTACTTC
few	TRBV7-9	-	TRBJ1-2	CASSSTDPYGYTF	TGTGCCAGCAGCTCCACGGATCCTTATGGCTACACCTTC
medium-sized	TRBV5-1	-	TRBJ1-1	CASSFWGRGSTEAFF	TGCGCCAGCAGCTTTTGGGGGCGCGGAAGCACTGAAGCTTTCTTT
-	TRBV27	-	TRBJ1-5	CASSLGQGYRQPQHF	TGTGCCAGCAGTTTAGGGCAGGGTTATCGGCAGCCCCAGCATTTT
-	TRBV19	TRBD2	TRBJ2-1	CASKGIAGGGNEQFF	TGTGCCAGTAAGGGTATAGCGGGAGGGGGCAATGAGCAGTTCTTC
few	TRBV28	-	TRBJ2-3	CASSLNRRYTDTQYF	TGTGCCAGCAGTTTAAATAGGAGGTACACAGATACGCAGTATTTT
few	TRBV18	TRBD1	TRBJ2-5	CASSPWTGYPETQYF	TGTGCCAGCTCACCATGGACAGGGTATCCGGAGACCCAGTACTTC